A selection of T cell receptor beta chains follows, all from one sample in a study of blood T cell repertoires in COVID-19. Data came from immunoSEQ multiplex PCR; TCRdb stores just in-frame clones and leaves some out. Found here are under 300,000 clones, 86% of them singletons; the top ten hold about 2.2%. The sequenced sample consisted of peripheral blood. These receptors came from a man aged 30 to 39 who had recovered from COVID-19. CDR3s include the opening cysteine and the closing phenylalanine or tryptophan. The D gene is left open where the match is weak. The size entry is marked missing in some rows and otherwise reads once, few, many or a size class.

TRBV11-2	-	TRBJ1-1	-	TGTGCCAGCAGCTTGGTTCCTATGAACACTGAAGCTTTCTTT	CASSLVPMNTEAFF
TRBV27	TRBD1	TRBJ2-7	-	TGTGCCAGCAGCACCCGGGACAGCGCCTACGAGCAGTACTTC	CASSTRDSAYEQYF
TRBV28	TRBD1	TRBJ1-5	-	TGTGCCAGCAGTTACCAGACCGGGACAGGGGGCTTCGGCAATCAGCCCCAGCATTTT	CASSYQTGTGGFGNQPQHF
TRBV19	-	TRBJ2-2	-	TGTGCCAGTAGTGAACTGACAGGGGAGCTGTTTTTT	CASSELTGELFF
TRBV18	TRBD1	TRBJ1-2	-	TGTGCCAGCTCACTGCCAACAGGGGGACATAGCTATGGCTACACCTTC	CASSLPTGGHSYGYTF
TRBV4-3	-	TRBJ2-5	-	TGCGCCAGCAGCCGCGAACCGGGACTGGAATCTGGGGCCCAGTACTTC	CASSREPGLESGAQYF
TRBV10-3	-	TRBJ2-1	once	TGTGCCATCAGTTCCCCACTAGAGGCCCAGTTCTTC	CAISSPLEAQFF
TRBV19	TRBD1	TRBJ2-3	once	TGTGCCAGTAGTACCCCGGACAGGGAGGCGCAGTATTTT	CASSTPDREAQYF
TRBV30	TRBD2	TRBJ2-7	few	TGTGCCTGGATGGTAGCGGGGGGTTACGAGCAGTACTTC	CAWMVAGGYEQYF
TRBV6-5	-	TRBJ1-5	-	TGTGCCAGCAGTTACTCGACAGCCCAGCCCCAGCATTTT	CASSYSTAQPQHF
TRBV3-1/TRBV3-2	TRBD2	TRBJ2-5	-	TGTGCCAGTGGACTCCTTCTAGCGGGGGGACAGACCCAGTACTTC	CASGLLLAGGQTQYF
TRBV5-5	-	TRBJ2-1	-	TGTGCCAGCAGCTTGGTCTGGACAGTAGAATACAATGAGCAGTTCTTC	CASSLVWTVEYNEQFF
TRBV5-4	TRBD2	TRBJ2-4	-	TGTGCCAGCAGCATAAGCGGGGGTGAGAACATTCAGTACTTC	CASSISGGENIQYF
TRBV18	-	TRBJ1-1	-	TGTGCCAGCTCACCGACAGTGAACACTGAAGCTTTCTTT	CASSPTVNTEAFF
TRBV6-6	-	TRBJ1-1	-	TGTGCCAGCAGCTTGACGGGACATATAAACACTGAAGCTTTCTTT	CASSLTGHINTEAFF
TRBV7-2	-	TRBJ1-2	-	TGTGCCAGCAGCTTAGGGATGGCAGGGATTGACGGCTACACCTTC	CASSLGMAGIDGYTF
TRBV15	-	TRBJ1-5	-	TGTGCCACCAGTACCGTCTATAGCAATCAGCCCCAGCATTTT	CATSTVYSNQPQHF
TRBV3-1/TRBV3-2	TRBD2	TRBJ2-3	-	TGTGCCAGCAGCCCGACCGGGGGAGGGAGCAATACGCAGTATTTT	CASSPTGGGSNTQYF
TRBV27	-	TRBJ2-3	-	TGTGCCAGCAGTTCATACACAGGGAGCCGCACAGATACGCAGTATTTT	CASSSYTGSRTDTQYF
TRBV5-1	TRBD2	TRBJ2-3	-	TGCGCCAGCAGCCCCGGGGAGGGGTGGGCAGATACGCAGTATTTT	CASSPGEGWADTQYF
TRBV10-3	-	TRBJ1-1	-	TGTGCCATCAGTCCCCTCGGGGAGAACACTGAAGCTTTCTTT	CAISPLGENTEAFF
TRBV12-3/TRBV12-4	TRBD1	TRBJ1-1	-	TGTGCCAGCAGGCACAGGGGCGCTGAAGCTTTCTTT	CASRHRGAEAFF
TRBV18	-	TRBJ1-2	-	TGTGCCAGCTCACCAGGGGGGGGTGACGGCTACACCTTC	CASSPGGGDGYTF
TRBV27	-	TRBJ1-5	-	TGTGCCAGCAGGACCGGGACACAGGGCCTAGGGAGCAATCAGCCCCAGCATTTT	CASRTGTQGLGSNQPQHF
TRBV2	TRBD1	TRBJ1-2	few	TGTGCCAGCAGCCTAAGGCCTGTCGACAGGGGCTATGGCTACACCTTC	CASSLRPVDRGYGYTF
TRBV6-1	TRBD1	TRBJ1-2	-	TGTGCCAGCAGTGAAGTAGGGCAGGGGGCCGATGGCTACACCTTC	CASSEVGQGADGYTF
TRBV12-3/TRBV12-4	TRBD1	TRBJ1-2	-	TGTGCCAGCGGGGGGACAGAACGCGGCTACACCTTC	CASGGTERGYTF
TRBV19	TRBD1	TRBJ1-2	-	TGTGCCAGTACCTCTTACACCGGGACAGGGACCCTCTATGGCTACACCTTC	CASTSYTGTGTLYGYTF
TRBV27	TRBD1	TRBJ1-4	-	TGTGCCTGCAGGGGGCGGATTAATGAAAAACTGTTTTTT	CACRGRINEKLFF
TRBV10-1	-	TRBJ2-2	-	TGCGCCAGCAGTGAGTCCCGCAGGGTCAACACCGGGGAGCTGTTTTTT	CASSESRRVNTGELFF
TRBV4-3	-	TRBJ1-4	-	TGCGCCAGCAGCCTAACGCAGGGTTTGAGGCCTAATGAAAAACTGTTTTTT	CASSLTQGLRPNEKLFF
TRBV9	TRBD1	TRBJ1-2	-	TGTGCCAGCAGCGTAGCGGGACAGGGAGGTTGGAATGGCTACACCTTC	CASSVAGQGGWNGYTF
TRBV11-3	-	TRBJ1-6	-	TGTGCCAGCAGCTTAGTAGCAAATTCACCCCTCCACTTT	CASSLVANSPLHF